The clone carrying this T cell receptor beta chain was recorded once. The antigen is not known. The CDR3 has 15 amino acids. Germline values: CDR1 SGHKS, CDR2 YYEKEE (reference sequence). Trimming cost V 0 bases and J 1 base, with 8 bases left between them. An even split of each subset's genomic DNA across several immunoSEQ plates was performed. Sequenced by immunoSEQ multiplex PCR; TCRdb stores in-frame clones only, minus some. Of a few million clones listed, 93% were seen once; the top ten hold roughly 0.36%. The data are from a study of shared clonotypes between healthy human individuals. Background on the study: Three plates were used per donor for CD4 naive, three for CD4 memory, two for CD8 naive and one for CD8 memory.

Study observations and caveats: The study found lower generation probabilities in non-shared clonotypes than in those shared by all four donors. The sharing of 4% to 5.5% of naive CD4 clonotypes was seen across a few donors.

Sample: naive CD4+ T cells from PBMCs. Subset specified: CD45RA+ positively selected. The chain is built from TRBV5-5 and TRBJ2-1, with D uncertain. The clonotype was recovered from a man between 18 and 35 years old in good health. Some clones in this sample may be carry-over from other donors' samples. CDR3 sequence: CASSLVGRSYNEQFF. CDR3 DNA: TGTGCCAGCAGCTTGGTTGGTCGGTCCTACAATGAGCAGTTCTTC.